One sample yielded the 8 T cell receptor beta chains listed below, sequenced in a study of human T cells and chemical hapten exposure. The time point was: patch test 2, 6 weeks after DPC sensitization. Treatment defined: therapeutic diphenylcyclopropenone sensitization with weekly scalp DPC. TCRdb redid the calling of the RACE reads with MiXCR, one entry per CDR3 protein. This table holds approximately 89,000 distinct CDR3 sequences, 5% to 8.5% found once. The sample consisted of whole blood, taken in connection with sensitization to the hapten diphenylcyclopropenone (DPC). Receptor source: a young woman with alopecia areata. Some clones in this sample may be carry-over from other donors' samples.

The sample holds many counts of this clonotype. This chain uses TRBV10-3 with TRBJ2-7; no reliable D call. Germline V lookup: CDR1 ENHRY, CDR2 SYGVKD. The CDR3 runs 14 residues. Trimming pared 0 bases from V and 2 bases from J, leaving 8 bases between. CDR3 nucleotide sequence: TGTGCCATCAGTGAGTCCGACGGACCCTACGAGCAGTACTTC. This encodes CAISESDGPYEQYF.

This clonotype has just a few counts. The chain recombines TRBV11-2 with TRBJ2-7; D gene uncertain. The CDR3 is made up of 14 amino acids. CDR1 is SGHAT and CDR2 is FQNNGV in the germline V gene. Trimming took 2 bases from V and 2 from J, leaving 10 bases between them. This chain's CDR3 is CASSLRVSPYEQYF. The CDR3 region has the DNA TGTGCCAGCAGCTTACGCGTGTCCCCCTACGAGCAGTACTTC.

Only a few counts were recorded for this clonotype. The CDR3 here is CASRPGGLGYGYTF. The CDR3 DNA reads as TGTGCCAGCAGACCAGGGGGGCTGGGCTATGGCTACACCTTC. This sequence joins TRBV25-1 and TRBJ1-2; 7 bases line up with TRBD1. Germline V gene lookup returns CDR1 MGHDK and CDR2 SYGVNS. Germline trimming cut 6 bases from V and 4 bases from J; bases unmatched to any gene: 8. The CDR3 has 14 residues.

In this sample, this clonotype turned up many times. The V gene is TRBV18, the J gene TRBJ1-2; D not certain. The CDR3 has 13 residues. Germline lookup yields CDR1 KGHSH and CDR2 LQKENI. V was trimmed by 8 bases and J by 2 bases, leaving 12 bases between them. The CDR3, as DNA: TGTGCCAGCGCGACGGGAGGGAACTATGGCTACACCTTC. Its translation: CASATGGNYGYTF.

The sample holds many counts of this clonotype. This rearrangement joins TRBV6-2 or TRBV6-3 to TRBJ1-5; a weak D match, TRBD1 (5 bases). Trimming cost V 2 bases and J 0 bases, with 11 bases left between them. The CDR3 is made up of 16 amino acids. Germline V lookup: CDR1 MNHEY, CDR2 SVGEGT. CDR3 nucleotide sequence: TGTGCCAGCAGTTACGTCCGGGGGAATAGCAATCAGCCCCAGCATTTT. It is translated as CASSYVRGNSNQPQHF.

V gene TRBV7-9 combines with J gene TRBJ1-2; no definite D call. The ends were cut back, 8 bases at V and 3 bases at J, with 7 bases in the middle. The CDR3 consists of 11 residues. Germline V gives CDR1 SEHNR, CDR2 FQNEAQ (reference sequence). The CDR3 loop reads CASGTHYGYTF. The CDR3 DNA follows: TGTGCCAGCGGAACCCACTATGGCTACACCTTC. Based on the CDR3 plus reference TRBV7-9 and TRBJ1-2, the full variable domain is DTGVSQNPRHKITKRGQNVTFRCDPISEHNRLYWYRQTLGQGPEFLTYFQNEAQLEKSRLLSDRFSAERPKGSFSTLEIQRTEQGDSAMYLCASGTHYGYTFGSGTRLTVV.

The CDR3 spells CASTGSFANSPLHF. Here the CDR3 DNA reads TGTGCCAGCACCGGGTCTTTCGCTAATTCACCCCTCCACTTT. This chain links TRBV2 with TRBJ1-6; the D is unclear. The CDR3 is made up of 14 amino acids. CDR1 is SNHLY and CDR2 is FYNNEI in the germline V gene. Trimming took 7 bases from V and 6 from J, leaving 13 bases between them.

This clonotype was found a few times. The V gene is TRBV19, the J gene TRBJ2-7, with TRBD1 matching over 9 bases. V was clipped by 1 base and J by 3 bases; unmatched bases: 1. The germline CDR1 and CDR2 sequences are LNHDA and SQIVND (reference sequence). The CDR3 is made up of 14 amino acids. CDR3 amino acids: CASSIGQGDYEQYF. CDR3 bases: TGTGCCAGTAGTATAGGACAGGGGGACTACGAGCAGTACTTC.